Below are 21 T cell receptor beta chains sequenced from a single sample in a study of monozygotic twins with inflammatory bowel disease. TCRdb reprocessed the 5' RACE reads; each CDR3 protein has one entry and no DNA is given. Across approximately 380,000 distinct CDR3 sequences, the top ten clones capture 2.5% to 3% of the sample. The sample consisted of blood. The receptors shown here come from a human donor with ulcerative colitis or Crohn's disease, or a healthy co-twin of an affected twin (not recorded which).

This chain links TRBV6-5 with TRBJ2-3. This CDR3 is built from 13 residues. Looked up from germline, CDR1 is MNHEY and CDR2 is SVGAGI. The CDR3: CASSYTYTDTQYF.

The chain links TRBV7-9 to TRBJ1-1; lacking DNA, the TRBD1 call made by TCRdb goes unchecked. Germline CDR1 SEHNR, CDR2 FQNEAQ (reference sequence). The CDR3 has 11 residues. The CDR3 sequence is CASSQGTEAFF.

The rearrangement joins TRBV20-1 to TRBJ2-3; TCRdb outputs TRBD1, but without DNA this stays unchecked. CDR3 length equals 16 residues. Germline V gives CDR1 DFQATT, CDR2 SNEGSKA (reference sequence). Here the CDR3 reads CSARDPRSGGTDTQYF.

The chain uses TRBV7-6 and TRBJ1-1; the TCRdb call, TRBD1, lacks DNA for checking. The germline gives CDR1 SGHVS, CDR2 FNYEAQ. The CDR3 is made up of 16 amino acids. The CDR3 sequence: CASSPSRQGVNTEAFF.

This chain uses TRBV18 with TRBJ2-3. This CDR3 has 14 residues. The germline V gene encodes CDR1 KGHSH and CDR2 LQKENI. The chain's CDR3 is CASSPAINTDTQYF.

This rearrangement joins TRBV5-5 to TRBJ2-3; without DNA, the TCRdb call of TRBD2 cannot be checked. The CDR3 spans 16 residues. Germline V CDR1 and CDR2: SGHKS, YYEKEE (reference sequence). CDR3 sequence reads: CASSSIRQGGADTQYF.

V usage is TRBV7-9 and J usage is TRBJ2-7; lacking DNA, the TRBD1 call made by TCRdb goes unchecked. The CDR3 loop spans 17 amino acids. The germline gives CDR1 SEHNR, CDR2 FQNEAQ (reference sequence). The CDR3 sequence: CASSSGTGGVSSYEQYF.

This chain joins TRBV7-8 and TRBJ2-1; TCRdb outputs TRBD1, but without DNA this stays unchecked. Germline lookup yields CDR1 SGHVS and CDR2 FQNEAQ. The CDR3 totals 15 residues. The CDR3 here is CASSPETGLNNEQFF.

V usage is TRBV5-4 and J usage is TRBJ2-7; no DNA is available, so the TRBD1 call from TCRdb remains unchecked. Germline CDR1 SGHNT, CDR2 YYREEE (reference sequence). The CDR3 totals 14 residues. The CDR3 region is CASSLGGDRPLSYF.

This rearrangement joins TRBV20-1 to TRBJ2-2; there is no DNA to check the TCRdb D call of TRBD1. In germline, CDR1 is DFQATT, CDR2 SNEGSKA (reference sequence). CDR3 size: 17 residues. CDR3 region: CSASISLGQGLVGELFF.

V and J are TRBV18 and TRBJ1-1; TCRdb indicates TRBD1, and absent DNA this call remains unverified. CDR1 KGHSH and CDR2 LQKENI come from the germline V gene. The CDR3 has 19 residues. CDR3: CASSPNKPSRYRPNTEAFF.

V gene TRBV7-2 combines with J gene TRBJ2-7; TCRdb picks TRBD1, but there is no DNA to check that call. This CDR3 is 15 amino acids long. CDR1 SGHTA and CDR2 FQGNSA come from the germline V gene. The CDR3 reads CASSLEARGAYEQYF.

The chain carries TRBV10-3 and TRBJ1-2. Germline V CDR1 and CDR2: ENHRY, SYGVKD. This CDR3 region has 16 residues. Here the CDR3 reads CAISGVLEGLGDGYTF.

J is TRBJ2-6 and V is TRBV5-6. Germline V lookup: CDR1 SGHDT, CDR2 YYEEEE. CDR3 size: 16 residues. The CDR3: CASSLAVLKSANVLTF.

The chain recombines TRBV7-3 with TRBJ1-2; absent DNA, TCRdb's TRBD1 call cannot be checked. The CDR3 covers 15 residues. Germline CDR1 and CDR2: SGHTA and FQGTGA. The CDR3 loop reads CASSLRAGTGYGYTF. Full variable domain (missing parts from reference TRBV7-3 and TRBJ1-2): GAGVSQTPSNKVTEKGKYVELRCDPISGHTALYWYRQSLGQGPEFLIYFQGTGAADDSGLPNDRFFAVRPEGSVSTLKIQRTERGDSAVYLCASSLRAGTGYGYTFGSGTRLTVV.

V gene TRBV5-1 combines with J gene TRBJ1-1; TCRdb's D call of TRBD1 is untestable without DNA. The germline CDR1 and CDR2 sequences are SGHRS and YFSETQ. This CDR3 has 15 residues. This CDR3 is CASSFQGVMNTEAFF.

The chain has TRBV28 and TRBJ2-3. This CDR3 region has 12 residues. Germline assignment: CDR1 MDHEN and CDR2 SYDVKM. This chain's CDR3 is CASSFKGDTQYF.

J is TRBJ2-7 and V is TRBV29-1; TCRdb's assignment of TRBD1 cannot be checked, as there is no DNA. The length of the CDR3 is 13 residues. The germline gives CDR1 SQVTM, CDR2 ANQGSEA. The CDR3 protein is CSVVRDNSYEQYF.

The chain is built from TRBV20-1 and TRBJ2-7; TCRdb's D gene call, TRBD1, goes unchecked for lack of DNA. The CDR3 spans 12 residues. CDR1 is DFQATT, CDR2 SNEGSKA, per germline (reference sequence). CDR3: CSARVTAREQYF.

The V gene is TRBV5-1, the J gene TRBJ2-2; TCRdb's assignment of TRBD1 cannot be checked, as there is no DNA. The CDR3 spans 15 residues. CDR1 and CDR2 from the germline V gene are SGHRS and YFSETQ. The CDR3 sequence: CASTDRGGNTGELFF.

The CDR3 is CASSDWGQMNTEAFF. V gene TRBV6-1 combines with J gene TRBJ1-1; TCRdb picks TRBD1, but there is no DNA to check that call. Germline CDR1 is MNHNS and CDR2 is SASEGT. The CDR3 has 15 residues.